Described below is a single T cell receptor beta chain sequence and its context. Its antigen is undetermined. The sample belongs to a study of regulatory dendritic cells for organ transplantation. Study-wide context: Monocytes received vitamin D3 on days 0 and 4, IL-10 on day 4. The study, taken as a whole, reports: The authors noted considerable between-person heterogeneity in alloreactive memory CD8+ cells.

Data came from immunoSEQ multiplex PCR; TCRdb stores just in-frame clones and leaves some out. Of approximately 22,000 clones detected, less than 90% appear once; the ten largest clones hold around 0.26%. CFSE-labeled sorted T cells met regulatory or mature dendritic cells for around 5 days. FACS sorted CD4+ or CD8+ T cells into CD45RA+ naive and CD45RO+ memory. Germline V CDR1 and CDR2: SGHTA, FQGNSA. V lost 5 bases to trimming and J lost 4 bases, with 14 bases between them. This CDR3 has 14 amino acids. This TCR derives from a human donor in good health. The rearrangement uses TRBV7-2 and TRBJ2-5; D may be TRBD2 (5 bases). Source material: naive CD4+ T cells from blood cultured with dendritic cells. Subset denoted: CD45RA+ naive T cells. The CDR3 spells CASSPRRRLETQYF. Here the CDR3 DNA reads TGTGCCAGCAGCCCCAGGAGGCGGTTAGAGACCCAGTACTTC.